This T cell receptor beta chain was sequenced for a study of shared T cell receptors in the human thymus (dated by TCRdb to the early 2020s). For context, the study as a whole: The study examined how self-reactive, shared T-cell receptor alpha chains are generated in the human thymus.

For CDR1 and CDR2, the germline V gene lists SGHAT and FQNNGV. Trimming at the junction amounts to 5 bases on V and 0 bases on J, and the germline ends lie 5 bases apart. Spanning cysteine to phenylalanine, the CDR3 consists of 12 amino acids. This entry keeps only the CDR3 DNA: 36 bases, framed from base 1. Library preparation employed the immunoSEQ multiplex PCR assay. The immuneACCESS repertoire file appears here via TCRdb, limited to in-frame rearrangements. These files lack a portion of the clones; in checked studies, under half of the deficit traces to unresolved V genes, and the cause of the others is not known. The sample table shows about 660,000 clones, and 88% are seen once. Of the sample, 0.0095% to 0.012% is held by the ten largest clones. As regards this clone: The antigen it recognizes is unknown. There are no base qualities to consult, and no much larger clone falls within one base.

These data are also associated with another study on human thymus T cells. As noted in the second study: Immunologically healthy infants undergoing open corrective cardiac surgery for congenital heart defects in Finland were used as donors. Thymus tissue was obtained as surgical resects removed during corrective cardiac surgery. Usage of V and J gene segments appeared to be biased in both the thymic and the peripheral blood repertoires. The related research reported highly overlapping thymic TCR repertoires among unrelated individuals. The study described the TCR alpha and beta repertoires in under 10 infant thymus samples and a few matching peripheral blood samples. Donor ages ranging from about 7 to 250 days were recorded, and over 5 male and two female infants were included in the cohort. Thymocytes were released mechanically from tissue and stored at -70 °C as pellets of about 9.5-32 million cells. A QIAsymphony instrument was used to extract genomic DNA from the frozen cell pellets. The immunoSEQ multiplex PCR assay was used to amplify the TCRB and TCRAD loci from a standardized amount of quality-controlled genomic DNA. The amplicons spanned the V(D)J region and were long enough to cover the CDR3 and allow V and J genes to be identified. Through the commercial immunoSEQ service, the amplicons were sequenced on an Illumina platform. Corrections for primer bias and sequencing errors followed previously described methods, while TCRAD and TCRB definitions were based on the IMGT database. immunoSEQ Analyzer 3.0 and VDJTools were used for repertoire analysis, which covered basic statistics, V/J segment usage, diversity estimates, rarefaction and pairwise overlap. Diversity was estimated using the Chao1, ChaoE, Efron-Thisted, Shannon and inverse Simpson indices, and was also estimated on datasets down-sampled to the size of the smallest sample. For repertoire overlap, CDR3 nucleotide sequence, V gene and J gene had to match strictly, and clustering was done by Jaccard-based multidimensional scaling. On average, thymus samples gave 650,000 to 850,000 unique TCRB clonotypes, whereas blood samples gave about 84,000.

This TCR came from a boy in the first two years of life with a congenital heart defect. Donor details come from another sample of the same person, matched by shared clones. The material sequenced was thymocytes. The sequence links TRBV11-2 to TRBJ2-7, with no D gene named confidently. In nucleotide form, the sequence is TGTGCCAGCAGCCGGAGCTCCTACGAGCAGTACTTC. It specifies CASSRSSYEQYF.